This entry lists 30 T cell receptor beta chains sequenced from one sample in a study of T cells in Graves' hyperthyroidism and ophthalmopathy. Researchers amplified the TCR beta CDR3 regions from RNA transcripts. The TCR CDR3 was amplified in a first-round RT-PCR using the HTBI primer set. One entry per CDR3 protein results from TCRdb running MiXCR on the multiplex PCR reads. This sample carries a few hundred thousand distinct CDR3 sequences, around 21% of them seen once, and the ten largest clones take about a quarter. Sequenced sample: blood. These receptors all come from a man aged 18 to 29 with Graves' hyperthyroidism.

This clonotype has more than one count but fewer than ten. The chain recombines TRBV28 with TRBJ2-7, with D possibly matching TRBD2 (6 bases). The CDR3 is made up of 14 amino acids. V lost 0 bases and J 5 bases, leaving 11 bases between the germline ends. The germline V gene has CDR1 MDHEN and CDR2 SYDVKM. CDR3 DNA: TGTGCCAGCAGTTTATGGGGGACTCTGAACGAGCAGTACTTC. Translated, it gives CASSLWGTLNEQYF.

This clonotype was observed a handful of times. This CDR3 reads CASSETAPRFGYTF. CDR3 bases: TGTGCCAGCAGTGAGACGGCGCCCCGGTTTGGCTACACCTTC. The chain joins TRBV6-1 to TRBJ1-2; no reliable D call. CDR3 length: 14 residues. The V and J ends lost 3 bases and 7 bases respectively, with 15 bases between them. Germline V gene data show CDR1 as MNHNS and CDR2 as SASEGT.

This clonotype was found a few times. V gene TRBV12-3 or TRBV12-4 combines with J gene TRBJ2-6; possibly TRBD2 for D (5 bases). The CDR3 spans 18 residues. V lost 3 bases to trimming and J lost 0 bases, with 15 bases between them. The CDR3: CASSFQNPRDSGANVLTF. The CDR3 nucleotides are TGTGCCAGCAGTTTTCAAAACCCGAGGGACTCTGGGGCCAACGTCCTGACTTTC.

The J gene is TRBJ1-3, the V gene TRBV5-1; D remains unclear. This CDR3 comprises 15 residues. Germline assignment: CDR1 SGHRS and CDR2 YFSETQ. V shed 3 bases and J shed 0 bases, with 10 bases lying between them. Here the CDR3 DNA reads TGCGCCAGCAGCTCCGGGTCGATCTCTGGAAACACCATATATTTT. Residues: CASSSGSISGNTIYF.

This chain uses TRBV5-1 with TRBJ2-5, with TRBD1 matching over 7 bases. Germline CDR1 and CDR2: SGHRS and YFSETQ. Losses at the gene ends were 0 bases for V and 4 bases for J; bases not matched to a gene: 12. The CDR3 contains 17 residues. This CDR3 reads CASSLGQGPAGGETQYF. CDR3 nucleotide sequence: TGCGCCAGCAGCTTGGGACAGGGCCCCGCCGGTGGAGAGACCCAGTACTTC.

This clonotype came up many times. The rearrangement uses TRBV2 and TRBJ2-5; 14 bases match TRBD2. Germline values: CDR1 SNHLY, CDR2 FYNNEI. J lost 2 bases, V lost 7 bases, and 9 bases had no gene match. The length of the CDR3 is 17 residues. The CDR3 sequence is CASTYTGLAGVQETQYF. The CDR3 region has the DNA TGTGCCAGCACTTACACGGGACTAGCGGGGGTACAAGAGACCCAGTACTTC.

V gene TRBV6-5 combines with J gene TRBJ1-1; D is ambiguous. The germline V gene encodes CDR1 MNHEY and CDR2 SVGAGI. Trimming shortened V by 2 bases and J by 4 bases, and 11 bases separated the two germline ends. The CDR3 contains 14 residues. The CDR3 sequence is CASSYLSPITEAFF. The CDR3 DNA sequence: TGTGCCAGCAGTTACCTCTCCCCCATCACTGAAGCTTTCTTT.

In its sample, this clonotype was seen many times. The genes are TRBV27 and TRBJ1-2; perhaps TRBD1 as D (6 bases). Between the trimmed V and J ends, which lost 6 bases and 1 base, there was a span of 15 bases. CDR1 and CDR2 (germline): MNHEY, SMNVEV (reference sequence). The CDR3 runs to 15 residues. The CDR3 protein is CASRASGTYNYGYTF. The CDR3 DNA reads TGTGCCAGCAGGGCCTCCGGGACATATAACTATGGCTACACCTTC.

This clonotype was observed at least ten times. CDR3: CSAFGRAGGKTQYF. Here the CDR3 DNA reads TGCAGTGCTTTCGGCAGGGCCGGGGGAAAGACCCAGTACTTC. The chain recombines TRBV20-1 with TRBJ2-5; a possible D gene is TRBD2 (6 bases). Germline V lookup: CDR1 DFQATT, CDR2 SNEGSKA (reference sequence). The CDR3 runs 14 residues. Trimming left V 5 bases short and J 6 bases short, with 19 bases between.

This clonotype was seen ten or more times. The genes are TRBV28 and TRBJ2-7, with a possible D match to TRBD2 (7 bases). Germline values: CDR1 MDHEN, CDR2 SYDVKM. The ends were cut back, 4 bases at V and 1 base at J, with 14 bases in the middle. CDR3 length: 15 residues. The CDR3, as DNA: TGTGCCAGCAGTTCGGGGGGCAGTGAATCCTACGAGCAGTACTTC. The encoded protein is CASSSGGSESYEQYF.

This clonotype was recorded at least ten times. The V call is TRBV27, the J call TRBJ1-6; D gene ambiguous. Germline CDR1 and CDR2: MNHEY and SMNVEV (reference sequence). Trimming cost V 3 bases and J 3 bases, with 9 bases left between them. The CDR3 extends over 15 amino acids. In DNA form, the CDR3 reads TGTGCCAGCAGTTTCTCCGGGGACTATAATTCACCCCTCCACTTT. This encodes CASSFSGDYNSPLHF.

This clonotype occurred many times. The chain carries TRBV6-5 and TRBJ1-1, with D perhaps matching TRBD1 (6 bases). Between the trimmed V and J ends, which lost 0 bases and 2 bases, there was a span of 10 bases. Germline V gene data show CDR1 as MNHEY and CDR2 as SVGAGI. The CDR3 is 15 amino acids. Written as DNA, the CDR3 is TGTGCCAGCAGTTACTCGGGGGCTACCAACACTGAAGCTTTCTTT. This encodes CASSYSGATNTEAFF.

The V call is TRBV12-3 or TRBV12-4, the J call TRBJ1-1, with D tentatively TRBD1 (5 bases). The CDR3 has 13 residues. Trimming removed 8 bases from V and 3 bases from J, with 13 bases in between. This CDR3 is CASGGSGYTEAFF. The DNA for the CDR3 is TGTGCCAGCGGGGGGTCAGGGTACACTGAAGCTTTCTTT.

In its sample, this clonotype was seen many times. The chain couples TRBV5-1 to TRBJ1-2, with 8 positions matching TRBD1. The CDR3 spans 13 residues. The V gene's germline CDR1 is SGHRS and CDR2 YFSETQ. V lost 2 bases and J lost 6; bases outside the gene matches: 3. CDR3 amino acids: CASSFDRGNGYTF. CDR3 nucleotide sequence: TGCGCCAGCAGCTTTGACAGGGGTAATGGCTACACCTTC.

This clonotype has at least ten counts. The rearrangement joins TRBV29-1 to TRBJ2-4; D gene uncertain. CDR3 length: 13 amino acids. With 2 bases removed from V and 0 bases from J, the gap between germline ends came to 5 bases. Germline V gene sequence: CDR1 SQVTM, CDR2 ANQGSEA. CDR3 nucleotides: TGCAGCGTTGAACTTCTAGCCAAAAACATTCAGTACTTC. It codes for CSVELLAKNIQYF.

The rearrangement uses TRBV6-2 or TRBV6-3 and TRBJ2-7, with D maybe TRBD1 (6 bases). Germline V gene sequence: CDR1 MNHEY, CDR2 SVGEGT. This CDR3 spans 12 amino acids. The V end was cut by 7 bases, the J end by 6 bases, with 13 bases between. DNA for the CDR3: TGTGCCAGCACCGACTGGGGGCGCGAGCAGTACTTC. Translating it yields CASTDWGREQYF.

This clonotype was observed at least ten times. The rearrangement links TRBV27 to TRBJ2-2, with TRBD2 matching over 7 bases. The V segment lost 3 bases and the J segment 4 bases; nucleotides outside the gene matches: 8. The CDR3 runs to 16 residues. Germline loops: CDR1 MNHEY, CDR2 SMNVEV (reference sequence). The CDR3 DNA follows: TGTGCCAGCAGTTTCGGTGGACTAGAGGGCACCGGGGAGCTGTTTTTT. This gives the protein CASSFGGLEGTGELFF.

As to this clonotype: Lacking the conserved final phenylalanine or tryptophan, this CDR3 likely reflects a read error. Because the CDR3's place on the DNA is in doubt, the DNA is left out and the CDR3 is given as listed by TCRdb. The chain carries TRBV20-1 and TRBJ2-7; the tabulated D call, TRBD1, remains unverified against the DNA. Germline V CDR1 and CDR2: DFQATT, SNEGSKA (reference sequence). Both ends counted, the CDR3 spans 8 residues. This CDR3 reads CSARDLGQ.

This clonotype was seen a handful of times. This chain uses TRBV27 with TRBJ2-2, with D perhaps matching TRBD1 or TRBD2 (5 bases each). Trimming cost V 5 bases and J 5 bases, with 9 bases left between them. The CDR3 totals 13 residues. Germline CDR1 MNHEY, CDR2 SMNVEV (reference sequence). Here the CDR3 DNA reads TGTGCCAGCAGTCGGGGCTATACCGGGGAGCTGTTTTTT. The encoded protein is CASSRGYTGELFF.

V and J are TRBV6-5 and TRBJ2-7, with D unresolved. Germline V gene lookup returns CDR1 MNHEY and CDR2 SVGAGI. Trimming cost V 0 bases and J 1 base, with 10 bases left between them. This CDR3 region has 15 residues. CDR3 nucleotide sequence: TGTGCCAGCAGTTACTCGAAGCTGGGTTCCTACGAGCAGTACTTC. Protein product: CASSYSKLGSYEQYF.

This clonotype was recorded at least ten times. V and J are TRBV28 and TRBJ1-1; D ambiguous. With 3 bases removed from V and 1 base from J, the gap between germline ends came to 15 bases. Per germline, CDR1 MDHEN and CDR2 SYDVKM. The CDR3 is made up of 16 amino acids. CDR3 nucleotide sequence: TGTGCCAGCAGTTTTTCTTGGCCCGGCTGGAACACTGAAGCTTTCTTT. It encodes CASSFSWPGWNTEAFF. The entire variable domain, with the rest obtained from reference TRBV28 and TRBJ1-1, is as follows: DVKVTQSSRYLVKRTGEKVFLECVQDMDHENMFWYRQDPGLGLRLIYFSYDVKMKEKGDIPEGYSVSREKKERFSLILESASTNQTSMYLCASSFSWPGWNTEAFFGQGTRLTVV.

This clonotype was picked up many times. The chain joins TRBV19 to TRBJ1-1; possible D gene TRBD1, 5 bases. From germline, CDR1 is LNHDA and CDR2 SQIVND (reference sequence). Trimming pared 0 bases from V and 1 base from J, leaving 12 bases between. The CDR3 runs 16 residues. The CDR3 region is CASSIDQGRPNTEAFF. In nucleotides, the CDR3 is TGTGCCAGTAGTATAGATCAGGGCCGCCCGAACACTGAAGCTTTCTTT.

This clonotype was observed at least ten times. The CDR3 spells CASSETPVGAHGYTF. The CDR3 nucleotides are TGTGCCAGCAGTGAGACGCCGGTGGGGGCCCATGGCTACACCTTC. The V call is TRBV12-3 or TRBV12-4, the J call TRBJ1-2; TRBD1 is a possible D gene (6 bases). This CDR3 has 15 residues. Trimming removed 5 bases at V and 6 bases at J, with 19 bases between.

This clonotype has at least ten counts. At one end, the junction sequence differs from germline, possibly due to a read error. This chain uses TRBV6-5 with TRBJ2-7, with D unclear. This CDR3 region has 15 residues. Germline V gene lookup returns CDR1 MNHEY and CDR2 SVGAGI. The CDR3 DNA is TGTGCCAGCAGTTACGAAAGGCTAAGCTCCTACGGGCAGTACTTC. Translating gives CASSYERLSSYGQYF.

This clonotype was seen at least ten times. J is TRBJ2-7 and V is TRBV19, with D possibly being TRBD1 (6 bases). The ends were cut back, 1 base at V and 2 bases at J, with 12 bases in the middle. There are 15 residues in the CDR3. Per germline, CDR1 LNHDA and CDR2 SQIVND (reference sequence). The CDR3 nucleotides are TGTGCCAGTAGTATAGCGGCAGGGGCGCCCTACGAGCAGTACTTC. It codes for CASSIAAGAPYEQYF.

This clonotype was found a few times. V gene TRBV6-1 combines with J gene TRBJ1-1; no firm D call. CDR3 size: 14 residues. Per germline, CDR1 MNHNS and CDR2 SASEGT. Trimming took off 5 bases at V and 5 bases at J, with 15 bases between the two ends. The CDR3 here is CASSPGLLKTEAFF. In DNA form, the CDR3 reads TGTGCCAGCAGTCCCGGGCTCCTAAAAACTGAAGCTTTCTTT.

This clonotype was seen only a few times. The chain recombines TRBV2 with TRBJ2-1, with D perhaps matching TRBD1 (6 bases). The CDR3 contains 14 residues. Germline V CDR1 and CDR2: SNHLY, FYNNEI. Deletions cut 6 bases from V and 0 bases from J, with 9 bases between. This CDR3 reads CASRGRGSYNEQFF. DNA of the CDR3: TGTGCCAGCAGGGGCAGGGGCTCCTACAATGAGCAGTTCTTC.

This clonotype was found many times. The chain is built from TRBV2 and TRBJ2-7, with D perhaps TRBD2 (7 bases). V was pared by 5 bases and J by 7 bases, with 15 bases between. In germline, CDR1 is SNHLY, CDR2 FYNNEI. The length of the CDR3 is 13 residues. CDR3 DNA sequence: TGTGCCAGCAGTTCGGAGGGAGGGGGGGAGCAGTACTTC. This translates into CASSSEGGGEQYF.

This clonotype has a count of ten or more. V and J are TRBV7-9 and TRBJ1-1, with D uncertain. This CDR3 region has 12 residues. Germline CDR1 and CDR2: SEHNR and FQNEAQ (reference sequence). Trimming removed 5 bases at V and 5 bases at J, with 9 bases between. DNA for the CDR3: TGTGCCAGCAGCCCCACTCGGACTGAAGCTTTCTTT. Its protein is CASSPTRTEAFF.

The chain combines TRBV6-2 or TRBV6-3 with TRBJ2-5; D is perhaps TRBD2 (7 bases). The germline V and J ends were trimmed by 0 bases and 4 bases, with 12 bases remaining between them. The CDR3 is made up of 15 amino acids. Germline V lookup: CDR1 MNHEY, CDR2 SVGEGT. CDR3 residues: CASSYSAGGRETQYF. The DNA for the CDR3 is TGTGCCAGCAGTTACTCCGCCGGGGGGCGAGAGACCCAGTACTTC.